Following are 10 T cell receptor beta chains from one sample sequenced in a study of blood T cell repertoires in COVID-19. Profiled with immunoSEQ multiplex PCR; TCRdb holds only in-frame clones, not every one. The table lists under 70,000 clones, less than 80% of them singletons. The specimen was peripheral blood. Receptors were obtained from a man aged 55 to 70 with acute or convalescent COVID-19.

This clone turned up a few times. This chain links TRBV7-9 with TRBJ2-1; TRBD1 agrees at 7 bases. This CDR3 comprises 18 residues. Germline V gives CDR1 SEHNR, CDR2 FQNEAQ (reference sequence). The J segment lost 0 bases and the V segment lost 1 base, leaving 9 bases of the junction unmatched. CDR3 sequence reads: CASSLGAGGLSSYNEQFF. CDR3 nucleotides: TGTGCCAGCAGCTTAGGGGCAGGGGGTCTGAGCTCCTACAATGAGCAGTTCTTC.

The rearrangement links TRBV9 to TRBJ2-7, with D maybe TRBD2 (5 bases). CDR3 length: 13 amino acids. V lost 0 bases and J lost 4, with 8 bases in between. CDR1 and CDR2 from the germline V gene are SGDLS and YYNGEE. CDR3 nucleotide sequence: TGTGCCAGCAGCGTAGGAGGGCTATACGAGCAGTACTTC. Amino acids: CASSVGGLYEQYF.

V usage is TRBV6-5 and J usage is TRBJ2-4; D is possibly TRBD1 (7 bases). CDR3 length: 14 amino acids. Germline V CDR1 and CDR2: MNHEY, SVGAGI. The V end lost 0 bases, the J end lost 8 bases, and 11 bases lay between the germline ends. CDR3 DNA: TGTGCCAGCAGTTACTCAGGGGGCGGGGACATTCAGTACTTC. Its translation is CASSYSGGGDIQYF.

The chain links TRBV5-5 to TRBJ1-6; 10 bases are a match to TRBD1. Germline V gene data show CDR1 as SGHKS and CDR2 as YYEKEE (reference sequence). The CDR3 covers 16 residues. J lost 8 bases, V lost 1 base, and 6 bases had no gene match. For the CDR3, the DNA is TGTGCCAGCAGCTTGCGAGACAGGGGGCGGGATTCACCCCTCCACTTT. Protein: CASSLRDRGRDSPLHF.

This rearrangement joins TRBV19 to TRBJ2-3, with 9 bases identical to TRBD2. CDR1 is LNHDA, CDR2 SQIVND, per germline (reference sequence). This CDR3 comprises 15 residues. With 1 base clipped from V and 1 base from J, the junction kept 0 bases outside the gene matches. The CDR3 is CASSIGGRGTDTQYF. Here the CDR3 DNA reads TGTGCCAGTAGTATAGGCGGGAGGGGCACAGATACGCAGTATTTT.

This CDR3 is CASSQAGGPRYEQFF. In DNA, the CDR3 is TGCGCCAGCAGCCAGGCGGGAGGGCCCAGGTATGAGCAGTTCTTC. The chain has TRBV4-3 and TRBJ2-1; 9 nucleotides line up with TRBD2. This CDR3 is built from 15 residues. V was clipped by 3 bases and J by 8 bases; unmatched bases: 8. Per the germline V gene, CDR1 is LGHNA and CDR2 is YSLEER.

The gene calls are TRBV7-2 and TRBJ2-1, with 7 nucleotides matching TRBD2. The CDR3 runs 15 residues. Looked up from germline, CDR1 is SGHTA and CDR2 is FQGNSA. V gave up 5 bases and J gave up 0 bases; unmatched junction bases: 4. CDR3: CASSTGTNSYNEQFF. The CDR3 region has the DNA TGTGCCAGCAGCACCGGGACTAACTCCTACAATGAGCAGTTCTTC.

This chain joins TRBV6-5 and TRBJ1-2; 7 nucleotides match TRBD1. Germline lookup yields CDR1 MNHEY and CDR2 SVGAGI. The CDR3 is made up of 14 amino acids. The trim removed 6 bases at V and 4 bases at J, leaving 8 bases unmatched. The CDR3 DNA sequence: TGTGCCAGCAGGCTGACCAGGGGGAGCTATGGCTACACCTTC. Amino acids: CASRLTRGSYGYTF.

The chain combines TRBV5-1 with TRBJ2-7, with 8 bases lining up with TRBD2. The germline V gene encodes CDR1 SGHRS and CDR2 YFSETQ. This CDR3 is built from 14 residues. V gave up 4 bases and J gave up 2 bases; unmatched junction bases: 5. This CDR3 is CASSVREGPYEQYF. DNA of the CDR3: TGCGCCAGCAGCGTACGGGAGGGCCCCTACGAGCAGTACTTC.

In this sample, this clone turned up a few times. The chain has TRBV24-1 and TRBJ1-5; 7 nucleotides match TRBD1. Trimming at V came to 4 bases and at J to 5 bases, leaving 7 bases not matched to a gene. The CDR3 length is 15 residues. The V gene's germline CDR1 is KGHDR and CDR2 SFDVKD. In nucleotides, the CDR3 is TGTGCCACCAGTGACGCAAGGGGGCTCCATCAGCCCCAGCATTTT. Translating it yields CATSDARGLHQPQHF.